This T cell receptor (beta chain) was sequenced during a study of blood T cell repertoires in COVID-19. Looking at the study overall: The United States, Italy and Spain supplied acute and convalescent COVID-19 samples.

The repertoire was sequenced with immunoSEQ multiplex PCR; TCRdb's copy has only in-frame clones and lacks some. The sample yields 250,000 to 300,000 clones, 86% seen once. Material: peripheral blood. This clonotype originated in a man between 18 and 35 years old with active or convalescent COVID-19.

CDR3 DNA: TGTGCCACCAGCAGAGAGGCAGGCACAGATACGCAGTATTTT. Its protein product is CATSREAGTDTQYF. The chain carries TRBV15 and TRBJ2-3, with no clear D. The CDR3 covers 14 residues. The V and J ends lost 0 bases and 1 base respectively, with 5 bases between them. CDR1 and CDR2 (germline): LNHNV, YYDKDF (reference sequence).